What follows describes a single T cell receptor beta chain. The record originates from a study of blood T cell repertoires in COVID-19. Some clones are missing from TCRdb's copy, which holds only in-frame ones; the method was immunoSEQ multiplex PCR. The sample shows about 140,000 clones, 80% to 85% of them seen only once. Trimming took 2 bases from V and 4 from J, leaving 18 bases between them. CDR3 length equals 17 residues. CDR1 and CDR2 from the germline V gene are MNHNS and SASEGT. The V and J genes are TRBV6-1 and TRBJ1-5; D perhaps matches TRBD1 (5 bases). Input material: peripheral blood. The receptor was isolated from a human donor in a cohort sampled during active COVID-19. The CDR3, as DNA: TGTGCCAGCAGTGAACCCGCAGGGTACACAATGAATCAGCCCCAGCATTTT. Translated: CASSEPAGYTMNQPQHF.